This T cell receptor (beta chain) emerged from a study of blood T cell repertoires in COVID-19. The wider study: Samples taken during acute and convalescent COVID-19 were collected in the United States, Italy and Spain. Sources were T cells, B-cell-depleted T cells, or PBMCs; the material itself was cDNA or gDNA.

Germline V gene sequence: CDR1 SNHLY, CDR2 FYNNEI. The CDR3 totals 14 residues. Trimming cost V 2 bases and J 6 bases; bases outside gene matches: 5. Per the original methods: Researchers report that nucleated cell counts were estimated from reference gene primer amplification. TCRdb's copy holds only in-frame clones and misses some; the assay was immunoSEQ multiplex PCR. D and trimming come from the DNA, and the V and J calls and clone size come from that table. Here the sample spans some 40,000 clones, more than 80% being singletons. The specimen sequenced was peripheral blood. The V gene is TRBV2, the J gene TRBJ2-7; 9 positions match TRBD2. The sequence was obtained from a human donor in a cohort sampled during active or convalescent COVID-19. The donor label of this sample is uncertain. CDR3 in amino acids: CASSEIAGGLEQYF. CDR3 sequence (DNA): TGTGCCAGCAGTGAAATTGCGGGAGGGCTCGAGCAGTACTTC.